Listed here are 5 T cell receptor beta chains from one sample, sequenced in a study of identifying expanded T cells in peripheral blood. The method was immunoSEQ multiplex PCR; TCRdb's version includes in-frame clones alone and lacks a portion of them. The repertoire holds about 91,000 clones, around 88% seen once, with 3% to 4% in the top ten. Sequenced input: blood. The receptors originated from a person aged 18 to 70 in good health.

The chain is built from TRBV29-1 and TRBJ1-4; D ambiguous. Trimming pared 4 bases from V and 8 bases from J, leaving 11 bases between. Germline CDR1 and CDR2: SQVTM and ANQGSEA. The CDR3 totals 12 residues. The CDR3 loop is CSVVGLAEKLFF. CDR3 sequence (DNA): TGCAGCGTTGTAGGGCTTGCGGAAAAACTGTTTTTT. The variable domain in full, with the rest retrieved from reference TRBV29-1 and TRBJ1-4, is SAVISQKPSRDICQRGTSLTIQCQVDSQVTMMFWYRQQPGQSLTLIATANQGSEATYESGFVIDKFPISRPNLTFSTLTVSNMSPEDSSIYLCSVVGLAEKLFFGSGTQLSVL.

This chain links TRBV19 with TRBJ2-7, with D possibly matching TRBD2 (6 bases). Germline V lookup: CDR1 LNHDA, CDR2 SQIVND (reference sequence). V was cut by 6 bases and J by 6 bases, with 18 bases left in between. This CDR3 has 14 residues. The CDR3 sequence: CASSPGTAGGEQYF. As DNA, the CDR3 is TGTGCCAGTAGCCCGGGGACGGCCGGGGGCGAGCAGTACTTC.

In this sample, this clone turned up many times. This rearrangement joins TRBV7-9 to TRBJ2-5; tentatively, D is TRBD1 or TRBD2 (5 bases each). Trimming took off 4 bases at V and 2 bases at J, with 14 bases between the two ends. Germline-derived CDR1 and CDR2 are SEHNR and FQNEAQ (reference sequence). This CDR3 contains 15 residues. The CDR3 sequence: CASSSVRDVQETQYF. The CDR3 DNA is TGTGCCAGCAGCTCCGTCCGGGACGTACAAGAGACCCAGTACTTC.

The chain carries TRBV5-1 and TRBJ2-1, with TRBD2 matching over 10 bases. The germline V gene encodes CDR1 SGHRS and CDR2 YFSETQ. The CDR3 covers 14 residues. Trimming took 2 bases from V and 5 from J; bases not matched to a gene: 1. The chain's CDR3 is CASSLTSGNNEQFF. The CDR3 DNA follows: TGCGCCAGCAGCTTAACTAGCGGGAACAATGAGCAGTTCTTC. The full variable domain, with the rest looked up from reference TRBV5-1 and TRBJ2-1, is KAGVTQTPRYLIKTRGQQVTLSCSPISGHRSVSWYQQTPGQGLQFLFEYFSETQRNKGNFPGRFSGRQFSNSRSEMNVSTLELGDSALYLCASSLTSGNNEQFFGPGTRLTVL.

The chain couples TRBV30 to TRBJ2-7, with D perhaps TRBD1 or TRBD2 (5 bases each). The CDR3 runs 14 residues. Germline loops: CDR1 GTSNPN, CDR2 SVGIG (reference sequence). V was trimmed by 1 base and J by 3 bases, leaving 13 bases between them. The CDR3 DNA sequence: TGTGCCTGGAGTGATTTCGGGGCCTTCTACGAGCAGTACTTC. The encoded protein is CAWSDFGAFYEQYF.